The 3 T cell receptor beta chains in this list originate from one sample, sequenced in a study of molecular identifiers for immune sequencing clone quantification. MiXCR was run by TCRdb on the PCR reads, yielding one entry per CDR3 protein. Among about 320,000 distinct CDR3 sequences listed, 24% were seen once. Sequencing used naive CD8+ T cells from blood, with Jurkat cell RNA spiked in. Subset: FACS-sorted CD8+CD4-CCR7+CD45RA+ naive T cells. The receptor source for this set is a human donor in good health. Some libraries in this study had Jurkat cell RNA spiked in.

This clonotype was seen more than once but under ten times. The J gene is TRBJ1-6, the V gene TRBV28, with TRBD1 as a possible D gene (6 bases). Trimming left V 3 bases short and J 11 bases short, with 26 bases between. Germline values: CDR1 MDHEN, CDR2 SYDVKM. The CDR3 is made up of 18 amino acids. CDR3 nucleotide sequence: TGTGCCAGCAGTTTTTTTTTTTTGCCCGGCAGGGGAGTTGCACCCCTCCACTTT. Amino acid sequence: CASSFFFLPGRGVAPLHF.

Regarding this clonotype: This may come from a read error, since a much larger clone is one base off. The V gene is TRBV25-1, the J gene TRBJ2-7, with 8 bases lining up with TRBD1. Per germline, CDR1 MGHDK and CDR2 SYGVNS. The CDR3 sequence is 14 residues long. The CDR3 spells CTSSESGGGFEQYF. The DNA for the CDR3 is TGTACCAGCAGTGAATCAGGGGGCGGGTTCGAGCAGTACTTC.

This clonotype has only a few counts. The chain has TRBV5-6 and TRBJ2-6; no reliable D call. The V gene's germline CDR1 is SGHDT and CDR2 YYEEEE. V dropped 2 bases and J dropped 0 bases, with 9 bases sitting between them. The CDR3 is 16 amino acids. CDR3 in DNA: TGTGCCAGCAGCTTAGGCAGTCTCTCTGGGGCCAACGTCCTGACTTTC. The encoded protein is CASSLGSLSGANVLTF.